The 27 T cell receptor beta chains listed next were all sequenced from one sample in a study of shared clonotypes between healthy human individuals. Libraries were prepared by immunoSEQ multiplex PCR; TCRdb keeps only in-frame clonotypes and omits some of them. The sample records about 2.2 million clones, approximately 92% being singletons. Terminally differentiated effector memory CD45RA+ cells were excluded from the naive CD8 cells, which were CD45RO-negative and positively selected for CCR7. Material: naive CD8+ T cells from PBMCs. These receptors were obtained from a man aged 18-30 years in good health. Some clones in this sample may be carry-over from other donors' samples.

The rearrangement links TRBV25-1 to TRBJ2-2, with TRBD1 matching over 12 bases. Trimming removed 3 bases from V and 3 bases from J; junction bases left unmatched: 2. CDR1 is MGHDK, CDR2 SYGVNS, per germline. The CDR3 is 16 residues long. The chain's CDR3 is CASSEGTGGHTGELFF. CDR3 sequence (DNA): TGTGCCAGCAGTGAGGGGACAGGGGGCCACACCGGGGAGCTGTTTTTT.

The chain has TRBV4-1 and TRBJ2-5; 7 nucleotides align to TRBD2. After removal of 2 bases from V and 5 bases from J, the junction contained 20 bases not matched to a gene. Germline-derived CDR1 and CDR2 are MGHRA and YSYEKL. The CDR3 is 19 amino acids. CDR3 region: CASSQPGAGLAVVPETQYF. In DNA form, the CDR3 reads TGCGCCAGCAGCCAACCCGGGGCAGGCCTAGCGGTCGTCCCGGAGACCCAGTACTTC.

CDR3 loop: CASGRGIRAGELFF. CDR3 coding DNA: TGTGCTAGTGGCCGGGGGATACGCGCCGGGGAGCTGTTTTTT. This chain links TRBV12-5 with TRBJ2-2, with a weak D call TRBD2 (6 bases). V lost 6 bases and J 6 bases, leaving 14 bases between the germline ends. The CDR3 covers 14 residues. The V gene's germline CDR1 is LGHNT and CDR2 FRNRAP. Looking up the rest from reference TRBV12-5 and TRBJ2-2 gives the full variable domain: DARVTQTPRHKVTEMGQEVTMRCQPILGHNTVFWYRQTMMQGLELLAYFRNRAPLDDSGMPKDRFSAEMPDATLATLKIQPSEPRDSAVYFCASGRGIRAGELFFGEGSRLTVL.

The V and J genes are TRBV2 and TRBJ2-7; 8 positions agree with TRBD2. In germline, CDR1 is SNHLY, CDR2 FYNNEI. Germline trimming cut 6 bases from V and 3 bases from J; bases unmatched to any gene: 13. This CDR3 region has 16 residues. The CDR3 DNA follows: TGTGCCAGCAGCCCCGCTGGGCTAGCGGGCCTCTACGAGCAGTACTTC. It translates to CASSPAGLAGLYEQYF.

As for this clone: This CDR3 is also generated by other DNA sequences in the sample. The V call is TRBV7-9, the J call TRBJ2-5; TRBD2 matches 9 bases. Trimming took 5 bases from V and 2 from J; bases not matched to a gene: 12. The CDR3 has 17 amino acids. Germline V gene sequence: CDR1 SEHNR, CDR2 FQNEAQ (reference sequence). The CDR3 coding sequence is TGTGCCAGCAGCCCGAGATTAGCGGGAGAGCATCAAGAGACCCAGTACTTC. Residues: CASSPRLAGEHQETQYF.

The chain combines TRBV6-7 with TRBJ2-3, with D possibly TRBD1 on 5 matching bases. TRBV6-7 is marked as an open reading frame, function uncertain. V was trimmed by 7 bases and J by 4 bases, leaving 15 bases between them. The length of the CDR3 is 14 residues. The chain's CDR3 is CASTWGRVPDTQYF. The CDR3 DNA reads as TGTGCCAGCACCTGGGGCAGGGTGCCAGATACGCAGTATTTT.

As regards this clone: The same CDR3 arises from other DNA sequences in this sample as well. The chain carries TRBV19 and TRBJ2-7; D possibly corresponds to TRBD2 (6 bases). The CDR3 length is 12 residues. V was cut by 3 bases and J by 7 bases, with 10 bases left in between. The germline V gene has CDR1 LNHDA and CDR2 SQIVND (reference sequence). The CDR3 DNA is TGTGCCAGTAGTATTGGGGGAGGAGAGCAGTACTTC. It specifies CASSIGGGEQYF.

The CDR3 loop reads CASSPTADSGQPQHF. CDR3 nucleotide sequence: TGTGCCAGTAGTCCAACAGCCGATTCGGGTCAGCCCCAGCATTTT. J is TRBJ1-5 and V is TRBV19; unclear D gene. The germline V and J ends were trimmed by 5 bases and 6 bases, with 17 bases remaining between them. Germline V CDR1 and CDR2: LNHDA, SQIVND (reference sequence). CDR3 length: 15 amino acids.

The table lists this clone with a count of one. This chain joins TRBV4-3 and TRBJ2-1; 9 positions agree with TRBD2. The germline V gene encodes CDR1 LGHNA and CDR2 YSLEER. This CDR3 has 15 amino acids. Losses at the gene ends were 1 base for V and 13 bases for J; bases not matched to a gene: 11. The CDR3 DNA reads as TGCGCCAGCAGCCAAGGCTCTAGACTAGCGGAGTCTCAGTTCTTC. Translated: CASSQGSRLAESQFF.

The chain carries TRBV27 and TRBJ2-1, with 9 bases fitting TRBD1. After removal of 4 bases from V and 7 bases from J, the junction contained 5 bases not matched to a gene. In germline, CDR1 is MNHEY, CDR2 SMNVEV (reference sequence). There are 14 residues in the CDR3. CDR3 in DNA: TGTGCCAGCAGTTCCAGACAGGGGGGGAATGAGCAGTTCTTC. It codes for CASSSRQGGNEQFF.

Worth noting for this clone: The same CDR3 is also encoded by other DNA sequences in this sample. The J gene is TRBJ2-7, the V gene TRBV27; D is perhaps TRBD1 or TRBD2 (5 bases each). CDR3 length: 14 amino acids. Deletions cut 3 bases from V and 2 bases from J, with 11 bases between. The germline CDR1 and CDR2 sequences are MNHEY and SMNVEV (reference sequence). CDR3 protein: CASSFSQGAYEQYF. The CDR3 DNA reads as TGTGCCAGCAGTTTTAGTCAGGGAGCCTACGAGCAGTACTTC.

V gene TRBV28 combines with J gene TRBJ2-2; 7 bases are a match to TRBD1. The V gene's germline CDR1 is MDHEN and CDR2 SYDVKM. With V trimmed by 7 bases and J by 1 base, 6 bases remained unmatched. The CDR3 sequence is 15 residues long. CDR3 loop: CASNPRQGNTGELFF. CDR3 nucleotides: TGTGCCAGCAACCCTAGACAGGGGAACACCGGGGAGCTGTTTTTT.

The rearrangement links TRBV6-5 to TRBJ2-7; 7 bases are shared with TRBD1. V shed 5 bases, J shed 2 bases, and the junction held 6 bases outside the gene matches. The germline CDR1 and CDR2 sequences are MNHEY and SVGAGI. The CDR3 length is 14 residues. The CDR3 coding sequence is TGTGCCAGCAGTAACCCGGGACAGCCCTACGAGCAGTACTTC. This encodes CASSNPGQPYEQYF.

Regarding this clone: This specimen includes other DNA sequences encoding the same CDR3. This chain connects TRBV27 to TRBJ2-7; D is possibly TRBD2 (7 bases). The germline gives CDR1 MNHEY, CDR2 SMNVEV (reference sequence). Trimming removed 0 bases at V and 2 bases at J, with 8 bases between. The CDR3 is 14 amino acids. The CDR3 is CASSLSGGPYEQYF. CDR3 in DNA: TGTGCCAGCAGTTTATCGGGGGGGCCCTACGAGCAGTACTTC.

This chain joins TRBV6-1 and TRBJ2-1; 7 positions match TRBD2. The CDR3 loop spans 16 amino acids. Germline V gene lookup returns CDR1 MNHNS and CDR2 SASEGT. V was clipped by 3 bases and J by 5 bases; unmatched bases: 10. The CDR3 protein is CASSEPRLADHNEQFF. The CDR3 DNA is TGTGCCAGCAGTGAGCCGAGACTAGCAGACCACAATGAGCAGTTCTTC.

The chain uses TRBV10-3 and TRBJ2-7; D might be TRBD1 (6 bases). Trimming pared 10 bases from V and 0 bases from J, leaving 13 bases between. CDR3 length equals 13 residues. From germline, CDR1 is ENHRY and CDR2 SYGVKD. The CDR3 sequence is CATLDSLSYEQYF. The CDR3 nucleotides are TGTGCCACCCTGGACAGCCTCTCCTACGAGCAGTACTTC.

This sequence joins TRBV27 and TRBJ2-5, with a possible D match to TRBD2 (6 bases). This CDR3 region has 14 residues. Germline-derived CDR1 and CDR2 are MNHEY and SMNVEV (reference sequence). V lost 3 bases to trimming and J lost 2 bases, with 10 bases between them. The CDR3 bases are TGTGCCAGCAGTTTTTTAGCGGATCAAGAGACCCAGTACTTC. It translates to CASSFLADQETQYF.

The gene calls are TRBV21-1 and TRBJ1-2; the table names TRBD1, a call not compared with the DNA. TRBV21-1 is designated a pseudogene. This CDR3 region has 13 residues. The CDR3 DNA reads as TGTGCCAGCAGCGCACATCCGAGACAGTTCTACACCTTC. Its protein product is CASSAHPRQFYTF.

The rearrangement links TRBV28 to TRBJ1-1; D unclear. This CDR3 has 13 amino acids. Trimming pared 3 bases from V and 11 bases from J, leaving 16 bases between. Germline lookup yields CDR1 MDHEN and CDR2 SYDVKM. The CDR3 spells CASSFGSSRRAFF. The CDR3 DNA sequence: TGTGCCAGCAGTTTTGGGTCGAGTAGGCGGGCTTTCTTT.

Only one count was recorded for this clone. The rearrangement joins TRBV7-9 to TRBJ2-5, with a weak D call TRBD2 (5 bases). Trimming removed 1 base at V and 8 bases at J, with 14 bases between. The CDR3 is 14 residues long. The germline gives CDR1 SEHNR, CDR2 FQNEAQ (reference sequence). The CDR3 DNA reads as TGTGCCAGCAGCTTAGGAGGGAACCCACGAACCCAGTACTTC. This gives the protein CASSLGGNPRTQYF.

The V and J genes are TRBV9 and TRBJ1-3, with a tentative D call TRBD1 (5 bases). The germline gives CDR1 SGDLS, CDR2 YYNGEE. Deletions cut 3 bases from V and 0 bases from J, with 22 bases between. The CDR3 loop spans 19 amino acids. The CDR3 DNA reads as TGTGCCAGCAGCGGGTGGGTCACCGGGGACCGTAGCTCTGGAAACACCATATATTTT. Translating it yields CASSGWVTGDRSSGNTIYF.

The genes are TRBV27 and TRBJ2-7, with D possibly being TRBD1 or TRBD2 (5 bases each). The germline CDR1 and CDR2 sequences are MNHEY and SMNVEV (reference sequence). The CDR3 has 14 amino acids. Trimming shortened V by 2 bases and J by 5 bases, and 13 bases separated the two germline ends. The chain's CDR3 is CASSLIGSGHEQYF. CDR3 coding DNA: TGTGCCAGCAGTTTAATTGGCTCGGGGCACGAGCAGTACTTC.

The rearrangement uses TRBV4-1 and TRBJ2-2; D is perhaps TRBD1 (7 bases). The CDR3 is 17 amino acids. Germline V gene data show CDR1 as MGHRA and CDR2 as YSYEKL. Trimming pared 4 bases from V and 1 base from J, leaving 16 bases between. The CDR3 loop reads CASSRSRGDRNTGELFF. DNA of the CDR3: TGCGCCAGCAGCCGGTCGAGGGGGGACAGGAACACCGGGGAGCTGTTTTTT.

The CDR3 reads CASSGLNPTSGANVLTF. The CDR3 DNA sequence: TGTGCCAGCAGTGGGCTCAACCCCACTTCTGGGGCCAACGTCCTGACTTTC. This sequence joins TRBV27 and TRBJ2-6; unclear D gene. The V gene's germline CDR1 is MNHEY and CDR2 SMNVEV (reference sequence). This CDR3 has 17 residues. The V end lost 5 bases, the J end lost 1 base, and 15 bases lay between the germline ends.

The chain is built from TRBV6-5 and TRBJ1-2; weak D call: TRBD1 (6 bases). Germline V gene lookup returns CDR1 MNHEY and CDR2 SVGAGI. This CDR3 contains 14 residues. Trimming pared 5 bases from V and 4 bases from J, leaving 14 bases between. CDR3 amino acids: CASSPRDKTYGYTF. Here the CDR3 DNA reads TGTGCCAGCAGTCCTAGGGACAAGACCTATGGCTACACCTTC.

This chain joins TRBV27 and TRBJ2-2; 9 nucleotides match TRBD1. The junction had 19 bases not matched to a gene; V was cut back by 11 bases and J by 6 bases. This CDR3 region has 17 residues. Germline lookup yields CDR1 MNHEY and CDR2 SMNVEV (reference sequence). The CDR3 reads CAPRGQYGTGNAGELFF. Here the CDR3 DNA reads TGTGCCCCCCGCGGGCAATACGGGACAGGGAATGCCGGGGAGCTGTTTTTT.

The chain has TRBV7-8 and TRBJ2-2, with D uncertain. This CDR3 contains 12 residues. The germline CDR1 and CDR2 sequences are SGHVS and FQNEAQ. V was clipped by 6 bases and J by 0 bases, with 2 bases between them. The CDR3 DNA reads as TGTGCCAGCAGAACGAACACCGGGGAGCTGTTTTTT. Its translation is CASRTNTGELFF.